This TCR beta chain was identified in a study of blood T cell repertoires in COVID-19. Overall study: There were acute and convalescent COVID-19 samples, and they came from the United States, Italy and Spain. T cells, B-cell-depleted T cells, or PBMCs provided the cDNA or gDNA that served as material.

The germline V gene has CDR1 KGHSH and CDR2 LQKENI. V was trimmed by 6 bases and J by 5 bases, leaving 16 bases between them. The CDR3 is 15 amino acids. In the study's own analysis: How many nucleated cells were present was estimated from reference gene primer amplification. Here immunoSEQ multiplex PCR was the method, and the copy in TCRdb shows in-frame clones only, minus some. The V and J calls and the clone size are those of that table, but D and trimming were determined from the DNA. In the table there are 65,000 to 85,000 clones, around four fifths of which are singletons. Sample: peripheral blood. This receptor was identified in a man between 45 and 60 years old with active COVID-19. The chain recombines TRBV18 with TRBJ1-4, with a tentative D call TRBD1 (6 bases). CDR3 residues: CASSPGRGQNEKLFF. The CDR3 DNA sequence: TGTGCCAGCTCCCCGGGCAGGGGCCAAAATGAAAAACTGTTTTTT.